In its sample, the clone carrying this T cell receptor beta chain was seen once. Its antigen is still unknown. This sample was taken from a study of a mutant IDH1 vaccine in newly diagnosed glioma. Time point defined: week 23, last vaccination. Each vaccine dose was 300 ug of mutant IDH1 20-mer peptide, with topical imiquimod. TCRdb's copy holds only in-frame clones and misses some; the assay was immunoSEQ multiplex PCR. The table has tens of thousands of clones, roughly 84% seen once. J was trimmed by 2 bases and V by 8 bases; bases with no gene match: 6. The CDR3 is made up of 16 amino acids. Germline-derived CDR1 and CDR2 are SNHLY and FYNNEI.

Here the sequenced sample was PBMCs, taken from a glioma patient whose treatment included an IDH1 peptide vaccine. The gene calls are TRBV2 and TRBJ2-5; 15 bases are shared with TRBD2. The receptor was derived from a man aged 18 to 30 with glioma. CDR3 loop: CASGGGLAGGQETQYF. The CDR3 DNA follows: TGTGCCAGCGGGGGGGGACTAGCGGGAGGTCAAGAGACCCAGTACTTC.